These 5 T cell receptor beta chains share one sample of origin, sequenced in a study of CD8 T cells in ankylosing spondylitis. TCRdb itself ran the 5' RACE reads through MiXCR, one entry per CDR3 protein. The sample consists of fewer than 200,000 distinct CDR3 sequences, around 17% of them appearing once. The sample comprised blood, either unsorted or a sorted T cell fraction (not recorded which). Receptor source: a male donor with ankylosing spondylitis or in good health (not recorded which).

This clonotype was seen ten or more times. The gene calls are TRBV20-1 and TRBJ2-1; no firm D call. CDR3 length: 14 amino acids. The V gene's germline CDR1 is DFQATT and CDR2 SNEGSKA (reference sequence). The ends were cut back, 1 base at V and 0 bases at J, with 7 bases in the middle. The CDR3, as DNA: TGCAGTGCTAGAGGGCTTCTCTCCTACAATGAGCAGTTCTTC. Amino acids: CSARGLLSYNEQFF.

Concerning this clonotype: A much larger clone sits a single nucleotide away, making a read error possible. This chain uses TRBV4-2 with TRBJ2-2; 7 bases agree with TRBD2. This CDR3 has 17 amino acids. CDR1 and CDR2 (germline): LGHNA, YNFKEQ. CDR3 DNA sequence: TGTGCCAGCAGCCATCATGGGGCTAGCGGAAACACCTGGGAGCTGTTTTTT. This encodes CASSHHGASGNTWELFF.

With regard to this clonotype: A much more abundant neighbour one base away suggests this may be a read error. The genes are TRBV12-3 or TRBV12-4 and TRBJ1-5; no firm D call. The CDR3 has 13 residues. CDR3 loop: CVSSRTGNQPQHF. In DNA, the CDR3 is TGTGTCAGCAGCCGGACTGGCAATCAGCCCCAGCATTTT.

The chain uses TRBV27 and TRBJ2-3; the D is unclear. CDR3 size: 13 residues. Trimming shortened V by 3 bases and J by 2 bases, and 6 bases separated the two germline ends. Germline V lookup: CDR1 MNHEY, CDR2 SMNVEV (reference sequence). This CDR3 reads CASSFSFTDTQYF. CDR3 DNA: TGTGCCAGCAGTTTTAGTTTCACAGATACGCAGTATTTT.

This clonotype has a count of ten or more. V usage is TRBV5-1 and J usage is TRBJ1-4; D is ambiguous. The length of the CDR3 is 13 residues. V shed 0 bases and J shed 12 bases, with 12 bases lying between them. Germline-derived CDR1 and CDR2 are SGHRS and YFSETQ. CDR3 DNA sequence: TGCGCCAGCAGCTTGGCTGGTGGTGCGGAACTGTTTTTT. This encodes CASSLAGGAELFF.